A selection of T cell receptor beta chains follows, all from one sample in a study of T-cell reconstitution after alpha-beta-depleted transplantation in children. TCRdb re-derived calls from the PCR reads in MiXCR, one entry per CDR3 protein. The sample carries 450,000 to 600,000 distinct CDR3 sequences, around 20% recorded once. The source was PBMCs from the stem cell graft donor, collected from the stem cell graft. These receptor sequences come from a human donor who donated a stem cell graft to a child with acute lymphoblastic leukemia. CDR3s include the opening cysteine and the closing phenylalanine or tryptophan. The D gene is left open where the match is weak. Clone size appears in some rows only: once, few, many, or a class for an expanded clone.

clone_size,j_call,v_call,d_call,cdr3_nt,cdr3_aa
NA,TRBJ2-7,TRBV19,NA,TGTGCCAGTAGTATGGGTTCGGGGCGAACCTGCGAGCAGTACTTC,CASSMGSGRTCEQYF
NA,TRBJ1-3,TRBV9,NA,TGTGCCAGCAGCGTAGCCCAGGCCGGAAACACCATGTATTTT,CASSVAQAGNTMYF
NA,TRBJ1-5,TRBV25-1,NA,TGTGCCAGCAGTGAAAAGGACAGTGGCAATCAGCCCCAGCATTTT,CASSEKDSGNQPQHF
few,TRBJ2-4,TRBV9,NA,TGTGCCAGCAGACCACGGGAATTAGCCAAAAACATTCAGTACTTC,CASRPRELAKNIQYF
few,TRBJ1-1,TRBV20-1,NA,TGCAGTGCTAGAGAAACAGACCGCTACACTGAAGCTTTCTTT,CSARETDRYTEAFF
many,TRBJ2-2,TRBV5-1,TRBD2,TGCGCCAGCAGCTTTGGGACGGGACTAGCGGTGTACACCGGGGAGCTGTTTTTT,CASSFGTGLAVYTGELFF
NA,TRBJ2-7,TRBV18,NA,TGTGCCAGCCGGGGTTCCGGGACCCTCTACGAGCAGTACTTC,CASRGSGTLYEQYF
few,TRBJ1-5,TRBV7-8,NA,TGTGCCAGCAGCTTAGAGACGGGGGGATGGCAGCCCCAGCATTTT,CASSLETGGWQPQHF
few,TRBJ1-1,TRBV3-1,NA,TGTGCCAGCAGGCAAGATTCGGGGGCGAACACTGAAGCTTTCTTT,CASRQDSGANTEAFF
few,TRBJ2-1,TRBV6-4,NA,TGTGCCAGCAGCCGGGACCAAAGCTACAATGAGCAGTTCTTC,CASSRDQSYNEQFF
few,TRBJ2-1,TRBV20-1,NA,TGCAGTGCTAGTTTGGGAATCTACAATGAGCAGTTCTTC,CSASLGIYNEQFF
few,TRBJ2-7,TRBV27,NA,TGTGCCAGCAGCAGTTTTTTAGGACCCTACGAGCAGTACTTC,CASSSFLGPYEQYF
few,TRBJ2-2,TRBV27,NA,TGTGCCAGCAGGATTATTCGGGACTCCTTGAACACCGGGGAGCTGTTTTTT,CASRIIRDSLNTGELFF